The 20 T cell receptor beta chains below were found in one sample sequenced in a study of vaccination effects on CD4 cells after COVID-19 (dated by TCRdb to between 2021 and 2024). Their antigens are not known. To identify antigen-specific CD4+ T cell clonotypes by their expansion, the ViraFEST assay first stimulated PBMC with viral peptide pools and then applied TCR sequencing. After less than 13 days of culture, CD4+ T cells were isolated with the EasySep CD4+ T cell isolation kit. Healthy vaccine recipients had no prior SARS-CoV-2 infection, confirmed by negative nucleocapsid antibodies before and after vaccination. Libraries came from the immunoSEQ multiplex PCR assay. What TCRdb holds here is the immuneACCESS table cut down to in-frame rearrangements. Part of the clones is not present; checked against another copy, under half of the missing clones reflect an unresolved V gene, and the others are unexplained. Counted in this sample were about 63,000 clones; about 79% of them appeared once. The ten largest clones represent less than 4% of the sample.

Source: CD4+ T cells from PBMCs cultured with HCoV-OC43 spike peptides, taken before COVID-19 vaccination. Read against the paper, the sample's cell subset or site label means: HCoV-OC43 spike overlapping peptide pool stimulation. The receptor source for this set is a human donor who received a COVID-19 vaccine.

In its sample, this clone was seen a few times. The genes are TRBV28 and TRBJ1-6; D unclear. The CDR3 is 14 residues long. Germline CDR1 is MDHEN and CDR2 is SYDVKM. The V and J ends lost 5 bases and 10 bases respectively, with 15 bases between them. DNA of the CDR3: TGTGCCAGCAGTGCTATAGGGTTGCGGTCACCCCTCCACTTT. This translates into CASSAIGLRSPLHF.

The gene calls are TRBV21-1 and TRBJ1-2; the table's D call, TRBD1, was not checked against the DNA. TRBV21-1 is reported as a pseudogene. This CDR3 comprises 18 residues. CDR3 sequence (DNA): TGTGCCAGCAGCAAACAGTCGCCCCAGTCCAGGGGGCTTTTTGGCTACACCTTC. Protein product: CASSKQSPQSRGLFGYTF.

This clone was counted between two and nine times. CDR3 residues: CASSTPQGQNTEAFF. The DNA of the CDR3 is TGTGCCAGTAGTACCCCACAGGGGCAGAACACTGAAGCTTTCTTT. This chain connects TRBV19 to TRBJ1-1; 7 bases fit TRBD1. Losses at the gene ends were 4 bases for V and 1 base for J; bases not matched to a gene: 6. The CDR3 has 15 residues. CDR1 LNHDA and CDR2 SQIVND come from the germline V gene (reference sequence).

This clone was detected once. This chain joins TRBV27 and TRBJ1-4; D unresolved. Germline V lookup: CDR1 MNHEY, CDR2 SMNVEV (reference sequence). The V and J ends lost 6 bases and 5 bases respectively, with 16 bases between them. The CDR3 is 15 amino acids. CDR3 in amino acids: CASSPGWALNEKLFF. The CDR3 region has the DNA TGTGCCAGCAGCCCTGGTTGGGCCCTAAATGAAAAACTGTTTTTT. Combining the CDR3 with reference TRBV27 and TRBJ1-4 gives the whole variable domain EAQVTQNPRYLITVTGKKLTVTCSQNMNHEYMSWYRQDPGLGLRQIYYSMNVEVTDKGDVPEGYKVSRKEKRNFPLILESPSPNQTSLYFCASSPGWALNEKLFFGSGTQLSVL.

The chain couples TRBV30 to TRBJ1-4, with 7 bases fitting TRBD1. This CDR3 contains 18 residues. Germline CDR1 is GTSNPN and CDR2 is SVGIG (reference sequence). The V segment lost 2 bases and the J segment 5 bases; nucleotides outside the gene matches: 17. The CDR3 reads CAWSPGRNQQGPNEKLFF. CDR3 nucleotide sequence: TGTGCCTGGAGTCCTGGGCGTAATCAACAGGGGCCCAATGAAAAACTGTTTTTT. The full variable domain, with the rest looked up from reference TRBV30 and TRBJ1-4, is SQTIHQWPATLVQPVGSPLSLECTVEGTSNPNLYWYRQAAGRGLQLLFYSVGIGQISSEVPQNLSASRPQDRQFILSSKKLLLSDSGFYLCAWSPGRNQQGPNEKLFFGSGTQLSVL.

The CDR3 region has the DNA TGTGCCAGCAGTTACTCGAGACAGAATGGCTACACCTTC. Protein product: CASSYSRQNGYTF. This chain uses TRBV6-2 or TRBV6-3 with TRBJ1-2; D is perhaps TRBD1 (5 bases). V lost 0 bases to trimming and J lost 6 bases, with 8 bases between them. This CDR3 comprises 13 residues. Germline V CDR1 and CDR2: MNHEY, SVGEGT.

This CDR3 reads CASRPGGANSPLHF. The CDR3, as DNA: TGTGCCAGCCGACCCGGGGGGGCTAATTCACCCCTCCACTTT. This chain links TRBV2 with TRBJ1-6, with D possibly matching TRBD1 (6 bases). The CDR3 has 14 residues. The V gene's germline CDR1 is SNHLY and CDR2 FYNNEI. Trimming removed 8 bases at V and 6 bases at J, with 14 bases between.

The chain uses TRBV6-5 and TRBJ2-5, with a tentative D call TRBD1 (6 bases). Between the trimmed V and J ends, which lost 10 bases and 4 bases, there was a span of 19 bases. Germline loops: CDR1 MNHEY, CDR2 SVGAGI. The CDR3 extends over 14 amino acids. The CDR3 spells CATKGLKQGETQYF. CDR3 in DNA: TGTGCCACCAAGGGCCTAAAACAGGGAGAGACCCAGTACTTC.

The gene calls are TRBV29-1 and TRBJ1-2, with a tentative D call TRBD1 (6 bases). Looked up from germline, CDR1 is SQVTM and CDR2 is ANQGSEA. The V end lost 0 bases, the J end lost 6 bases, and 11 bases lay between the germline ends. The CDR3 spans 13 residues. The CDR3 protein is CSVEDSGGHGYTF. In DNA form, the CDR3 reads TGCAGCGTTGAAGATTCCGGGGGCCATGGCTACACCTTC.

J is TRBJ2-3 and V is TRBV11-1; the match to TRBD2 covers 10 bases. Trimming took 4 bases from V and 3 from J; bases not matched to a gene: 1. The CDR3 consists of 14 residues. In germline, CDR1 is SGHAT, CDR2 FQDESV (reference sequence). In DNA form, the CDR3 reads TGTGCCAGCAGCTCGACTAGCGGGACAGATACGCAGTATTTT. Protein product: CASSSTSGTDTQYF.

V and J are TRBV18 and TRBJ1-1; the D is unclear. Trimming left V 2 bases short and J 3 bases short, with 4 bases between. The CDR3 runs 12 residues. Germline CDR1 and CDR2: KGHSH and LQKENI. The CDR3 sequence is CASSPEHTEAFF. CDR3 coding DNA: TGTGCCAGCTCACCAGAGCACACTGAAGCTTTCTTT.

The chain joins TRBV6-1 to TRBJ2-3; TRBD1 aligns across 7 bases. Germline assignment: CDR1 MNHNS and CDR2 SASEGT. Germline trimming cut 8 bases from V and 4 bases from J; bases unmatched to any gene: 9. The CDR3 length is 14 residues. The CDR3 loop is CASRRQGTADTQYF. In nucleotides, the CDR3 is TGTGCCAGCCGCCGACAGGGAACAGCAGATACGCAGTATTTT.

This sequence joins TRBV25-1 and TRBJ1-2, with a tentative D call TRBD1 (5 bases). This CDR3 is 11 amino acids long. The V end lost 7 bases, the J end lost 4 bases, and 7 bases lay between the germline ends. CDR1 and CDR2 from the germline V gene are MGHDK and SYGVNS. The CDR3 nucleotides are TGTGCCAGCACCGGGGGCTATGGCTACACCTTC. This gives the protein CASTGGYGYTF.

The chain combines TRBV2 with TRBJ2-7, with D possibly being TRBD1 (5 bases). The CDR3 has 13 residues. Between the trimmed V and J ends, which lost 4 bases and 4 bases, there was a span of 11 bases. CDR1 is SNHLY and CDR2 is FYNNEI in the germline V gene. CDR3 DNA: TGTGCCAGCAGTGTGGGGCAGGGTTACGAGCAGTACGTC. Its translation: CASSVGQGYEQYV.

The V and J genes are TRBV15 and TRBJ2-3; D is possibly TRBD2 (5 bases). Germline CDR1 LNHNV, CDR2 YYDKDF (reference sequence). V lost 0 bases, J lost 2 bases, and 9 bases lay in between. This CDR3 comprises 15 residues. CDR3: CATSREVGLTDTQYF. CDR3 coding DNA: TGTGCCACCAGCAGAGAGGTTGGACTCACAGATACGCAGTATTTT.

The V gene is TRBV4-1, the J gene TRBJ2-1; D is ambiguous. Trimming pared 2 bases from V and 5 bases from J, leaving 22 bases between. The germline CDR1 and CDR2 sequences are MGHRA and YSYEKL. This CDR3 comprises 18 residues. CDR3 nucleotides: TGCGCCAGCAGCCAATCCCAATCTGGCACGGGCACGCACAATGAGCAGTTCTTC. It specifies CASSQSQSGTGTHNEQFF.

This clone was seen a few times. V is TRBV14 and J is TRBJ2-7; D may be TRBD2 (6 bases). V dropped 2 bases and J dropped 6 bases, with 11 bases sitting between them. The CDR3 covers 13 residues. Germline V lookup: CDR1 SGHDN, CDR2 FVKESK. CDR3 sequence: CASSQFGGGEQYV. The CDR3 region has the DNA TGTGCCAGCAGCCAATTTGGGGGAGGCGAGCAGTACGTC.

The chain couples TRBV27 to TRBJ1-1; D perhaps matches TRBD1 (6 bases). Germline CDR1 MNHEY, CDR2 SMNVEV (reference sequence). The CDR3 runs 14 residues. The V end lost 5 bases, the J end lost 1 base, and 11 bases lay between the germline ends. DNA of the CDR3: TGTGCCAGCAGTCGGGCAGGGGCGAACACTGAAGCTTTCTTT. This encodes CASSRAGANTEAFF.

The chain recombines TRBV9 with TRBJ2-2; TRBD1 agrees at 11 bases. The germline V gene encodes CDR1 SGDLS and CDR2 YYNGEE. Trimming removed 4 bases from V and 4 bases from J; junction bases left unmatched: 3. CDR3 size: 15 residues. The CDR3 protein is CASSRDRGATGELFF. CDR3 nucleotides: TGTGCCAGCAGCCGGGACAGGGGGGCCACCGGGGAGCTGTTTTTT.

J is TRBJ2-1 and V is TRBV5-1; unclear D gene. Deletions cut 4 bases from V and 3 bases from J, with 5 bases between. Germline CDR1 reads SGHRS; CDR2 reads YFSETQ. The CDR3 sequence is 12 residues long. CDR3 DNA: TGCGCCAGCAGCCAGGACTACAATGAGCAGTTCTTC. This sequence encodes CASSQDYNEQFF. The variable domain in full, with the rest retrieved from reference TRBV5-1 and TRBJ2-1, is KAGVTQTPRYLIKTRGQQVTLSCSPISGHRSVSWYQQTPGQGLQFLFEYFSETQRNKGNFPGRFSGRQFSNSRSEMNVSTLELGDSALYLCASSQDYNEQFFGPGTRLTVL.